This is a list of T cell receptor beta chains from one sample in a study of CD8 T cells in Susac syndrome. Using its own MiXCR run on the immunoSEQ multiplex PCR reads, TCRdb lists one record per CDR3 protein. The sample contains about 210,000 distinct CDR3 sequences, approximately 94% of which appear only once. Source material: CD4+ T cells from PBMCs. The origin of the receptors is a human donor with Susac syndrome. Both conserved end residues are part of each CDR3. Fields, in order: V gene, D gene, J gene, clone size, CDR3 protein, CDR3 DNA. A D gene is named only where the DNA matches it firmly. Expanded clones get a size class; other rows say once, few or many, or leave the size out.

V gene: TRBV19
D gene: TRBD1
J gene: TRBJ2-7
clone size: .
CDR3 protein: CASSPGTGLHEQYF
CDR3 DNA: TGTGCCAGTAGTCCCGGGACAGGGCTGCACGAGCAGTACTTC

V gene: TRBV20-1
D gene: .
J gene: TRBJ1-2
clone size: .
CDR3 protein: CSAPGWGGYTF
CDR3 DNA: TGCAGTGCGCCGGGGTGGGGGGGCTACACCTTC

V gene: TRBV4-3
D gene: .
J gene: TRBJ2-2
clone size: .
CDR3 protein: CASSQSTENTGELFF
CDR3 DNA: TGCGCCAGCAGCCAGTCGACAGAGAACACCGGGGAGCTGTTTTTT

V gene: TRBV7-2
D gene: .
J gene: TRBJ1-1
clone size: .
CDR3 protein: CASSLYNRAEAFF
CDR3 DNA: TGTGCCAGCAGCTTATACAATCGCGCTGAAGCTTTCTTT

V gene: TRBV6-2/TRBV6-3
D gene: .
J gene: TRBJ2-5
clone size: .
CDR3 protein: CASSYTETQYF
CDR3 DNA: TGTGCCAGCAGTTATACGGAGACCCAGTACTTC

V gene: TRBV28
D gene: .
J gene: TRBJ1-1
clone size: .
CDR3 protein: CASRIPGPTEAFF
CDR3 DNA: TGTGCCAGCAGGATACCGGGACCCACTGAAGCTTTCTTT

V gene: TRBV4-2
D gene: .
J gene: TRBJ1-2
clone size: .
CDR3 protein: CASSQYIPEIPYGYTF
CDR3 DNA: TGTGCCAGCAGCCAATATATACCAGAGATACCTTATGGCTACACCTTC

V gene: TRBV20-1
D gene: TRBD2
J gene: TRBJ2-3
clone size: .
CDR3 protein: CSAIERGGGTDTQYF
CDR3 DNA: TGCAGTGCTATCGAGCGGGGGGGCGGGACAGATACGCAGTATTTT

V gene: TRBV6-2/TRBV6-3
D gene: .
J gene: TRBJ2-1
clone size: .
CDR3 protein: CASWARNEQFF
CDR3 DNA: TGTGCCAGCTGGGCGAGAAATGAGCAGTTCTTC

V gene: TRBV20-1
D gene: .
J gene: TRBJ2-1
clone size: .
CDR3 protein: CSARDLQGRNEQFF
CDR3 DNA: TGCAGTGCTAGAGATTTACAAGGGAGGAATGAGCAGTTCTTC

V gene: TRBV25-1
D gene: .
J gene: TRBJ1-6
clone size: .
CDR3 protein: CASSLPDGFGSPLHF
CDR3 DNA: TGTGCCAGCAGCCTTCCGGACGGCTTCGGTTCACCCCTCCACTTT

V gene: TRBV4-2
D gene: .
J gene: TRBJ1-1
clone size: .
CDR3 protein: CASSQEEGRTEAFF
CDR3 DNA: TGTGCCAGCAGCCAAGAGGAGGGGAGGACTGAAGCTTTCTTT

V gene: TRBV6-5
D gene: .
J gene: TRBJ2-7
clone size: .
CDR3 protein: CASSRGVMNSYEQYF
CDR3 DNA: TGTGCCAGCAGTCGCGGGGTCATGAACTCCTACGAGCAGTACTTC

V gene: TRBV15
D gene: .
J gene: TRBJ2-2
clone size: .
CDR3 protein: CATSRGGATGELFF
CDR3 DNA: TGTGCCACCAGCAGAGGAGGGGCCACCGGGGAGCTGTTTTTT

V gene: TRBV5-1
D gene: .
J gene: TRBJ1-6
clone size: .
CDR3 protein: CASSPGISSPLHF
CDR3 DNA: TGCGCCAGCAGCCCAGGGATCAGTTCACCCCTCCACTTT

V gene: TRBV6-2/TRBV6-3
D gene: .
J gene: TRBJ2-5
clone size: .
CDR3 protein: CASSYKFRVGETQYF
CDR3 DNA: TGTGCCAGCAGTTACAAATTCCGGGTAGGGGAGACCCAGTACTTC

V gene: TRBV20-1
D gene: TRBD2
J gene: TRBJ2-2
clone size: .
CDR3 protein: CSASRAGGLAGELFF
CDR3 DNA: TGCAGTGCTAGTAGGGCGGGGGGCCTTGCCGGGGAGCTGTTTTTT

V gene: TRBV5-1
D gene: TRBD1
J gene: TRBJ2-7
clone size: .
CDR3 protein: CASTTSRDRVHEQYF
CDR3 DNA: TGCGCCAGCACCACGTCCCGGGACAGGGTGCACGAGCAGTACTTC

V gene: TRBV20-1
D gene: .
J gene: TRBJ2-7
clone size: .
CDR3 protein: CSARMLWYEQYF
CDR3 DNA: TGCAGTGCTAGGATGCTCTGGTACGAGCAGTACTTC

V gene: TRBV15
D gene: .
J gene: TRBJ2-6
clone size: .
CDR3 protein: CATSKPGPGANVLTF
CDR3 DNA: TGTGCCACCAGCAAACCGGGCCCTGGGGCCAACGTCCTGACTTTC

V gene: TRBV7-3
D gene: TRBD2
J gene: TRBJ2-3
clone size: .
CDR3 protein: CASSSASGASTDTQYF
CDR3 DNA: TGTGCCAGCAGCTCCGCTAGCGGGGCGAGCACAGATACGCAGTATTTT

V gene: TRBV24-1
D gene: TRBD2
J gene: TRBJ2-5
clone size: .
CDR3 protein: CATSDPRLAVQETQYF
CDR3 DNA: TGTGCCACCAGTGATCCTCGACTAGCGGTACAAGAGACCCAGTACTTC

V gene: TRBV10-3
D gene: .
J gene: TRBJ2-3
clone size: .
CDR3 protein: CAISEGGKADTQYF
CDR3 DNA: TGTGCCATCAGTGAAGGGGGGAAGGCAGATACGCAGTATTTT

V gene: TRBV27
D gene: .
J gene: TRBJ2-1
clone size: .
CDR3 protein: CASSSITVNNEQFF
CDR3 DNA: TGTGCCAGCAGTTCCATCACTGTTAACAATGAGCAGTTCTTC

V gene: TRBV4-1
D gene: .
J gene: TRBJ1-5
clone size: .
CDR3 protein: CASSQDVDSTRYQHF
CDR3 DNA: TGCGCCAGCAGCCAAGATGTGGACAGCACGCGTTACCAGCATTTT

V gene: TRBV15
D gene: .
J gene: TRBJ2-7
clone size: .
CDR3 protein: CATSRDGGGSYEQYF
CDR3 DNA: TGTGCCACCAGCAGAGATGGAGGGGGCAGCTACGAGCAGTACTTC

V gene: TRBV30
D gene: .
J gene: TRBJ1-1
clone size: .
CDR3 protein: CAWQRDKNTEAFF
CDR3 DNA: TGTGCCTGGCAACGGGACAAGAACACTGAAGCTTTCTTT

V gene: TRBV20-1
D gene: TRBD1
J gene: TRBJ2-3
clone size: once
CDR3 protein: CSAHRDRADTQYF
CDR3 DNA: TGCAGTGCTCACCGGGACAGGGCAGATACGCAGTATTTT

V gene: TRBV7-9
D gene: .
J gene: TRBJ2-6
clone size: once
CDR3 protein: CASSSPTGSGANVLTF
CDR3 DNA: TGTGCCAGCAGCTCGCCCACAGGTAGTGGGGCCAACGTCCTGACTTTC

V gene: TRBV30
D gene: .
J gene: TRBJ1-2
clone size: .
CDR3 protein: CAWSAGPIITYGYTF
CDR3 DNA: TGTGCCTGGAGTGCAGGCCCCATAATTACCTATGGCTACACCTTC

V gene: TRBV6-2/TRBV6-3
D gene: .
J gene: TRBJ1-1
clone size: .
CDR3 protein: CASRDRVNTEAFF
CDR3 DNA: TGTGCCAGCAGGGACAGAGTGAACACTGAAGCTTTCTTT

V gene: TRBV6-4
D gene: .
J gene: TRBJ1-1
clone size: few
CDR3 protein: CASSGGENTEAFF
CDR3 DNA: TGTGCCAGCAGTGGCGGGGAAAACACTGAAGCTTTCTTT

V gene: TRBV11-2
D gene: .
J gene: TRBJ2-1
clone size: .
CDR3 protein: CASGTGAGYNEQFF
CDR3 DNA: TGTGCCAGCGGCACTGGGGCAGGCTACAATGAGCAGTTCTTC

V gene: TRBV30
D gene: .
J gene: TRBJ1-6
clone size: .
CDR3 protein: CAWGWDLGGSPLHF
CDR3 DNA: TGTGCCTGGGGTTGGGACTTGGGAGGTTCACCCCTCCACTTT

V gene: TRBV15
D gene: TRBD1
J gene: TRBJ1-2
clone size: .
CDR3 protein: CATSRGDRSDYGYTF
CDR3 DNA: TGTGCCACCAGCAGAGGGGACAGGTCCGACTATGGCTACACCTTC

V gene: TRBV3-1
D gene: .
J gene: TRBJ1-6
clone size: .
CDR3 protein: CASSLRALRGSPLHF
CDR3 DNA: TGTGCCAGCAGCCTCCGGGCTCTTAGGGGTTCACCCCTCCACTTT

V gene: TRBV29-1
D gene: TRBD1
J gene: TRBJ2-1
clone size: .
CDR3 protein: CSVQGDSYNEQFF
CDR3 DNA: TGCAGCGTTCAGGGGGACAGTTACAATGAGCAGTTCTTC

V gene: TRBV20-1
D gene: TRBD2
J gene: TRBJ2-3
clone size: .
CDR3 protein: CSATEGELAADTQYF
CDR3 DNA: TGCAGTGCTACCGAAGGGGAACTAGCGGCAGATACGCAGTATTTT

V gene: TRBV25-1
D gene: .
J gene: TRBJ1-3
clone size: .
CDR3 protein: CASSGNRASGNTIYF
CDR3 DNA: TGTGCCAGCAGTGGGAACAGGGCGTCTGGAAACACCATATATTTT

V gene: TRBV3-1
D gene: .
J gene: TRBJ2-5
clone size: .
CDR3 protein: CASSQERSETQYF
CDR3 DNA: TGTGCCAGCAGCCAAGAGCGGAGCGAGACCCAGTACTTC

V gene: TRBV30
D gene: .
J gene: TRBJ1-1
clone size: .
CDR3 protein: CAWSVRVGMNTEAFF
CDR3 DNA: TGTGCCTGGAGTGTACGGGTAGGGATGAACACTGAAGCTTTCTTT

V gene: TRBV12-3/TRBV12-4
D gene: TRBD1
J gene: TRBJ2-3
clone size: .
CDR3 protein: CASSLSSGGLADTQYF
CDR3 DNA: TGTGCCAGCAGTTTATCTTCAGGGGGCCTCGCAGATACGCAGTATTTT

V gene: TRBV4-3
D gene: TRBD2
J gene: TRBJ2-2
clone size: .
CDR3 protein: CASSLGQAGGTGELFF
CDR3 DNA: TGCGCCAGCAGCCTCGGGCAAGCGGGGGGCACCGGGGAGCTGTTTTTT

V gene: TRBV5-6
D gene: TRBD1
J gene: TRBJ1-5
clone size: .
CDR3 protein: CASSRGDRGENQPQHF
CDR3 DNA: TGTGCCAGCAGCCGAGGGGACAGGGGAGAAAATCAGCCCCAGCATTTT

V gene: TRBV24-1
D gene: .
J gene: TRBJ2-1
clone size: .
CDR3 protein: CATGPGPLYNEQFF
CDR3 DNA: TGTGCCACCGGTCCTGGACCCCTCTACAATGAGCAGTTCTTC

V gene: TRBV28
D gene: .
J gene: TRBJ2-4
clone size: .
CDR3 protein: CASSFQDGDIQYF
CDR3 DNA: TGTGCCAGCAGTTTCCAGGACGGGGACATTCAGTACTTC

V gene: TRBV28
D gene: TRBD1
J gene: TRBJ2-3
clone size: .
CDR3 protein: CATLGGISDTQYF
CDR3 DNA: TGTGCCACCCTAGGGGGCATATCAGATACGCAGTATTTT

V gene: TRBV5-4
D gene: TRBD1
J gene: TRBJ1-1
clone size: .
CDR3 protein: CASGRRDRNTEAFF
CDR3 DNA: TGTGCCAGCGGACGCCGGGACAGGAACACTGAAGCTTTCTTT

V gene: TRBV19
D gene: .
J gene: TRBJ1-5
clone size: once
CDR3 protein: CASTVGRTYQPQHF
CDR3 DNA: TGTGCCAGTACCGTGGGCCGAACCTATCAGCCCCAGCATTTT

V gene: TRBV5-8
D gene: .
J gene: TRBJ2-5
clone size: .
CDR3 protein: CASSPISTVQETQYF
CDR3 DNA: TGTGCCAGCAGCCCCATAAGCACAGTCCAAGAGACCCAGTACTTC

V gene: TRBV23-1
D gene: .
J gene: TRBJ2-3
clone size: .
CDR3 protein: CASSREPRDTQSTDTQYF
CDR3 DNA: TGCGCCAGCAGCCGGGAGCCGCGGGACACCCAATCTACAGATACGCAGTATTTT

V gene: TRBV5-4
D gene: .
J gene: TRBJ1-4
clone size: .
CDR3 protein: CASRPMGPNEKLFF
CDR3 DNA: TGTGCCAGCAGGCCAATGGGCCCGAATGAAAAACTGTTTTTT

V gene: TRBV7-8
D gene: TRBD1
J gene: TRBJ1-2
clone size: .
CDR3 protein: CASSLDRTGGAGYTF
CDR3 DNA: TGTGCCAGCAGCTTAGACAGGACAGGGGGCGCCGGCTACACCTTC

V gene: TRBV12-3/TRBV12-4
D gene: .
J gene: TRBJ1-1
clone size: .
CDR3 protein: CASSSPGLSRTEAFF
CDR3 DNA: TGTGCCAGCAGTTCCCCTGGCCTGTCGAGGACTGAAGCTTTCTTT

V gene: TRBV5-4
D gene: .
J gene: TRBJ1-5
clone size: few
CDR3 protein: CASSLTLPRGVNQPQHF
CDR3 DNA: TGTGCCAGCAGCTTGACACTACCCAGGGGTGTCAATCAGCCCCAGCATTTT

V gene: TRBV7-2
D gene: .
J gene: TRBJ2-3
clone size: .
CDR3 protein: CASSRQARNGDTQYF
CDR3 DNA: TGTGCCAGCAGCCGTCAGGCGCGCAACGGGGATACGCAGTATTTT